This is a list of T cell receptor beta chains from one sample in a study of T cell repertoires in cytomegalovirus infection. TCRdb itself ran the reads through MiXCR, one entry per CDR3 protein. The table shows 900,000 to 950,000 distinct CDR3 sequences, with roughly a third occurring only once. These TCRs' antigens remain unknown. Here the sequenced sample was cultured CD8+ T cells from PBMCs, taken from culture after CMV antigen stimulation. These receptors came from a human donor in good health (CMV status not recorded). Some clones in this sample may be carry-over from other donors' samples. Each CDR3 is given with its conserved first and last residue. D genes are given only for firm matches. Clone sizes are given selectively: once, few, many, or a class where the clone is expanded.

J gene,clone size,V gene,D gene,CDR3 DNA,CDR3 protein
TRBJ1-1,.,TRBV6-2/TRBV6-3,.,TGTGCCAGCAGGGACAGACCGAACACTGAAGCTTTCTTT,CASRDRPNTEAFF
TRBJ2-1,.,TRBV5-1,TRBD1,TGCGCCAGCAGCTTGGATGGGACAGGGAGACTCAATGAGCAGTTCTTC,CASSLDGTGRLNEQFF
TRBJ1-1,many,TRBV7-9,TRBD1,TGTGCCAGCAGCCTTCCGGGACAGGGACAGCCTGAAGCTTTCTTT,CASSLPGQGQPEAFF
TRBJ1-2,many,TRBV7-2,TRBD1,TGTGCCAGCAGCTCCGGACAGGGCCATGGCTACACCTTC,CASSSGQGHGYTF
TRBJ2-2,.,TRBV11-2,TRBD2,TGTGCCAGCAGCTATTGGCGGGGGTCGAACACCGGGGAGCTGTTTTTT,CASSYWRGSNTGELFF
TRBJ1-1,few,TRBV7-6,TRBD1,TGTGCCAGCAGCTTAGGGACAGGGGGCGCAGCTTTCTTT,CASSLGTGGAAFF
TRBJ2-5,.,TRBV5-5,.,TGTGCCAGCAGCTTAATGAGGGGTTACCAAGAGACCCAGTACTTC,CASSLMRGYQETQYF
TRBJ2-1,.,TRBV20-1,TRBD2,TGCAGTGCTAGAGAAATGCCGGGACTAGCGGGGGATCTGAGCTCCTACAATGAGCAGTTCTTC,CSAREMPGLAGDLSSYNEQFF
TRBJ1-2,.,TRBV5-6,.,TGTGCCAGCAGCTTGACGCCAGGGGTGAGGGATGGCTACACCTTC,CASSLTPGVRDGYTF
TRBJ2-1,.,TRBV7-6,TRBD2,TGTGCCAGCAGCTTAGCGCTGGAGACTAGCGGGCAGATTGGGAACAATGAGCAGTTCTTC,CASSLALETSGQIGNNEQFF
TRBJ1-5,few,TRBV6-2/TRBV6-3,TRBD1,TGTGCCAGCAGTCTTAACCGGGACAGGAAAAACCAGCCCCAGCATTTT,CASSLNRDRKNQPQHF
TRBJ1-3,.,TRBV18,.,TGTGCCAGCTCACTCAGGGCCCAGGCGGGCGGAAACACCATATATTTT,CASSLRAQAGGNTIYF
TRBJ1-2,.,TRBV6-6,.,TGTGCCAGCAGAGACCCCCGGGACCAGCGGGGCTACACCTTC,CASRDPRDQRGYTF
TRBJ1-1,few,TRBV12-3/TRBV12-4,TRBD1,TGTGCCAGCAGTTCGGGGGGGACAGGGCGGGTCGGTCCTTTCTTT,CASSSGGTGRVGPFF
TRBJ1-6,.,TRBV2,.,TGTGCCAGCATCGGCCCACCCCTCCACTTT,CASIGPPLHF
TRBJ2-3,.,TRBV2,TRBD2,TGTGCCAGCAGTGAGTTCCTAGCGGTGATCACAGATACGCAGTATTTT,CASSEFLAVITDTQYF
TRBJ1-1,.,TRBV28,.,TGTGCCAGCAAACTGGACAGTATCACTGAAGCTTTCTTT,CASKLDSITEAFF
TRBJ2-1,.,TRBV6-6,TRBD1,TGTGCCAGCAGTTACTCGACCGACAGGGATACCCACAATGAGCAGTTCTTC,CASSYSTDRDTHNEQFF
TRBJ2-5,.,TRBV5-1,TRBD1,TGCGCCAGCAGCGAGTACGGGACAGCCTTTGGAGAGACCCAGTACTTC,CASSEYGTAFGETQYF
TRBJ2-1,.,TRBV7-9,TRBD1,TGTGCCAGCAGCCCTAAATGGACAGGGGACAATGAGCAGTTCTTC,CASSPKWTGDNEQFF
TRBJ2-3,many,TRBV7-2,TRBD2,TGTGCCAGCAGCCCGACTAGCGGGAGGGGAGATACGCAGTATTTT,CASSPTSGRGDTQYF
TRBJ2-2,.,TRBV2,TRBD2,TGTGCCAGCAGTGAAGCGCTTCATGTAGCGGGGAACACCGGGGAGCTGTTTTTT,CASSEALHVAGNTGELFF
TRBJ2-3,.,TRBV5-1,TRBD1,TGCGCCAGCAGCTTGGTAAGGGGGCAGGGCACAGATACGCAGTATTTT,CASSLVRGQGTDTQYF
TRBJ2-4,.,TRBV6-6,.,TGTGCCGGTCGGAGCAGGGGAGACATTCAGTACTTC,CAGRSRGDIQYF
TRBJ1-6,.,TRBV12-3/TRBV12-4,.,TGTACCAGCAGTTTAACTGGACGGGAGAATTCACCCCTCCACTTT,CTSSLTGRENSPLHF
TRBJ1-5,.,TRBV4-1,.,TGTGCCAGCAGCCAAGGAACGGGATGGGACCAGCCCCAGCATTTT,CASSQGTGWDQPQHF
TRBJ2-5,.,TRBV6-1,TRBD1,TGTGCCAGCAGCCTACGTATCGACAGGGCCGACCCCGTACCACAAGAGACCCAGTACTTC,CASSLRIDRADPVPQETQYF
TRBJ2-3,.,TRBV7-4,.,TGTGCCGGGACGGGCACAGATACGCAGTATTTT,CAGTGTDTQYF
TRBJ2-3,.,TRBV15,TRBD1,TGTGCCACCAGCAGGGACAGGGCTGCCCCAGATACGCAGTATTTT,CATSRDRAAPDTQYF
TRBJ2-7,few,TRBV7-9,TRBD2,TGTGCCAGCAGCGGCCCTGGTGGCGGGGGAACCTACGAGCAGTACTTC,CASSGPGGGGTYEQYF
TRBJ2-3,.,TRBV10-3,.,TGTGCCATCAGTGAGCTTAGGGGGGATACGCAGTATTTT,CAISELRGDTQYF
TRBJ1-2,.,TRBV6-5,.,TGTGCCAGCAGGGCAGGGCTGAATGGCTACACCTTC,CASRAGLNGYTF
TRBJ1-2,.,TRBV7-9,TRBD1,TGTGCCAGCAGCTTAGGGGACAGGGTGGACTATGGCTACACCTTC,CASSLGDRVDYGYTF
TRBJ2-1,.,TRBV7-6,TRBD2,TGTGCCAGCAGCTTAGACCTAGCGGGGGGGAATGAGCAGTTCTTC,CASSLDLAGGNEQFF
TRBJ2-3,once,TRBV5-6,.,TGTGCCAGCAGCCAGATGTGGCCCTCGGAAGGCTATTTT,CASSQMWPSEGYF
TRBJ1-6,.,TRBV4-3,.,TGCGCCAGCAGCGGGTCGGGGGGTGGCATTTCACCCCTCCACTTT,CASSGSGGGISPLHF
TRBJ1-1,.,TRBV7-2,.,TGTGCCAACAGCCCGAGGTTGAACACTGAAGCTTTCTTT,CANSPRLNTEAFF
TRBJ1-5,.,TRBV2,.,TGTGCCAGTCGTTGGGGACCAACGCTCAATCAGCCCCAGCATTTT,CASRWGPTLNQPQHF
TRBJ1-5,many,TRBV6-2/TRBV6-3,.,TGTGCCAGCAGTGGGACCGACTATAGCAATCAGCCCCAGCATTTT,CASSGTDYSNQPQHF
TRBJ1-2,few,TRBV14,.,TGTGCCAGCAGCCAAGATGGAACAGGGAGTGGCTACACCTTC,CASSQDGTGSGYTF
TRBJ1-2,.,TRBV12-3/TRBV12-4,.,TGTGCCAGCAGTCAAGGACAGCACTATGGCTACACCTTC,CASSQGQHYGYTF
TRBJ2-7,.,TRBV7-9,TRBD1,TGTGCCAGCAGCCCCCTCTCGGGACAGGGTTTGATCGAGCAGTACTTC,CASSPLSGQGLIEQYF
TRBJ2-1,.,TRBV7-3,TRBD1,TGTGCCAGCCGGGACAGGAATGAGCAGTTCTTC,CASRDRNEQFF
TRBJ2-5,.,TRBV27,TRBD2,TGTGCCAGCAGTTTATCAGCGGGGGGACATCAAGAGACCCAGTACTTC,CASSLSAGGHQETQYF
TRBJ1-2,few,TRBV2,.,TGTGCCAGCAGCGGATGGGACGGAAACTATGGCTACACCTTC,CASSGWDGNYGYTF
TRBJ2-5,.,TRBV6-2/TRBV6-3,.,TGTGCCAGCAGTTACGGCCGGGCGGCTGAGACCCAGTACTTC,CASSYGRAAETQYF
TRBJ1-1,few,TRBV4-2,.,TGTGCCAGCAGCCCCCAGGCGGGGAACACTGAAGCTTTCTTT,CASSPQAGNTEAFF
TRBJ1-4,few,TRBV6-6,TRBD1,TGTGCCAGCAGTTCGGGACAGGGGGAGGAAAAACTGTTTTTT,CASSSGQGEEKLFF
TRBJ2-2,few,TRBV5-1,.,TGCGCCTGTAGGCCCCCCCAAACCGGGGAGCTGTTTTTT,CACRPPQTGELFF